This TCR beta chain appears in the sequencing data of a study of post-analysis software for immune sequencing data. General study findings and limits: The five TRBV segments detected at higher frequency in patients than in controls included TRBV5-6, TRBV5-1 and TRBV20-1.

This clonotype was observed a few times. Its antigen is as yet unknown. TCR beta cDNA libraries included unique molecular identifiers. There were about 0.95 to 11 million T cells, and some 500,000 cDNA molecules came from them. TCRdb reprocessed the PCR reads with MiXCR, giving one entry per CDR3 protein. The table shows around 710,000 distinct CDR3 sequences, with approximately 44% occurring only once. The CDR3 is 12 residues long. Germline-derived CDR1 and CDR2 are SGHTA and FQGNSA. The chain recombines TRBV7-2 with TRBJ2-4; no clear D. The DNA end is a closer match to TRBJ2-7, so the J assignment may be wrong. Specimen: blood. The clonotype comes from a girl between 10 and 17 years old with multiple sclerosis. CDR3 bases: TGTGCCAGCAGCGAGAACCACTACGAGCAGTACTTC. It encodes CASSENHYEQYF.